A selection of T cell receptor beta chains follows, all from one sample in a study of cytomegalovirus exposure and HLA in healthy donors. The repertoire was sequenced with immunoSEQ multiplex PCR; TCRdb's copy has only in-frame clones and lacks some. The table shows 95,000 to 110,000 clones, with 65% to 85% occurring only once. The sequenced material came from PBMCs. The receptors come from a man aged 18 to 30 in good health and CMV-seronegative. The CDR3 runs from the conserved cysteine through the conserved F or W. Only part of the rows carry a size: once, few, many, or a class if the clone is expanded.

cdr3_aa | v_call | clone_size
CASTSLGRAGELFF | TRBV19 | -
CASSQERAGGLYEQYF | TRBV4-2 | few
CATSREPAGTSTDEQFF | TRBV15 | few
CASSRRDRGEKLFF | TRBV19 | few
CASSSGPGQTPTNSTF | TRBV5-4 | -
CASSDSNRDRGSPLHF | TRBV6-1 | -
CASSLTVTSTDTQYF | TRBV5-5 | -
CASSVPARGPVGYTF | TRBV9 | -
CASSVGGGPNTGELFF | TRBV9 | -
CASSPGQLSSGNTIYF | TRBV11-1 | -
CASSYKRLAGQETQYF | TRBV6-6 | once
CATSGRGTQYF | TRBV15 | -
CASSVLGGGANEQFF | TRBV2 | -
CASSVKAGDNEQYF | TRBV9 | -
CASSLYGGTNVLTF | TRBV28 | -
CASRERTGWAGYTF | TRBV6-6 | few
CASSSSGGRTGELFF | TRBV7-6 | once
CASSEVAGHEQYF | TRBV6-1 | once
CASKDQAGGLYEQYF | TRBV2 | -
CASSVGEQVGEKLFF | TRBV9 | -
CASSWGGQGSRGYTF | TRBV7-9 | -
CASSVTSTSGGLVGYEQYF | TRBV9 | -
CASSEKVGVLNEQFF | TRBV6-1 | -
CAISARGGGETQYF | TRBV10-3 | -
CASSRDSYEQYF | TRBV5-1 | -
CASSPGRGYGYTF | TRBV5-6 | -
CASSILGGYNEQYF | TRBV2 | -
CASSGQGVYEQYF | TRBV21-1 | -
CASRDRPSSYEQYF | TRBV5-6 | -
CASSPGHTEAFF | TRBV19 | once
CATPTWQGNEKLFF | TRBV15 | -
CASSLGRLAGGPPKNEQFF | TRBV5-4 | -
CASSNPDSTNEKLFF | TRBV7-8 | once
CASRSGGTYNSPLHF | TRBV6-5 | once
CASSMTGAETQYF | TRBV5-4 | -
CASSVGSRDTEAFF | TRBV9 | -
CASSLSNEQFF | TRBV5-4 | -
CANRDRENSPLHF | TRBV2 | -
CASSDRDRTGELFF | TRBV7-3 | -
CATSIGRRTEAFF | TRBV15 | -
CASSMYSMNTEAFF | TRBV19 | -
CASSTSGGPGNEQFF | TRBV9 | -
CASRGLRGGRDGYTF | TRBV28 | -
CASSLGGTGYVETQYF | TRBV5-1 | -
CASSFSGQGGFNEQFF | TRBV28 | -
CASSQTAPQGMGADTQYF | TRBV23-1 | -
CASSQDQAPNTEAFF | TRBV4-2 | -
CASSYVREGTGELFF | TRBV6-6 | -
CASSSVVGTGQETQYF | TRBV5-1 | -
CASSPRLAGGLVNTQYF | TRBV19 | -
CASSFGGTGELFF | TRBV7-9 | once
CASSKKAGGSYEQYF | TRBV27 | -
CASSVQGTKNTEAFF | TRBV9 | few
CASSEPGSSGNTIYF | TRBV25-1 | -
CASTPRGHYEQYF | TRBV6-1 | -
CASSPLTGNQPQHF | TRBV5-5 | few
CASCRGYTDTQYF | TRBV12-5 | -